Detailed here is one TCR beta chain. The data stem from a study of blood T cell repertoires in COVID-19. Here immunoSEQ multiplex PCR was the method, and the copy in TCRdb shows in-frame clones only, minus some. Here the sample spans under 170,000 clones, about nine tenths being singletons. V lost 6 bases, J lost 5 bases, and 9 bases stayed unmatched. CDR1 and CDR2 from the germline V gene are GTSNPN and SVGIG (reference sequence). This CDR3 spans 14 amino acids. The sample was peripheral blood. The chain carries TRBV30 and TRBJ2-3, with 9 bases lining up with TRBD1. This receptor was identified in a woman aged 55 to 70 with active or convalescent COVID-19. The CDR3 coding sequence is TGTGCCTGTAATAACAGGGGGCATCAAGATACGCAGTATTTT. Encoded protein: CACNNRGHQDTQYF.